These 31 T cell receptor beta chains were sequenced from one sample in a study of blood T cell repertoires in COVID-19. Some clones are missing from TCRdb's copy, which holds only in-frame ones; the method was immunoSEQ multiplex PCR. This sample carries 110,000 to 150,000 clones, 80% of them seen once, and the ten largest clones take roughly 3.6%. The sequenced sample was peripheral blood. These receptors were obtained from a man in his 70s who had recovered from COVID-19.

This CDR3 reads CASSTPGLAGVSEQYF. DNA of the CDR3: TGCGCCAGCAGTACGCCGGGACTAGCGGGAGTCTCCGAGCAGTACTTC. The chain uses TRBV5-1 and TRBJ2-7, with 14 bases that match TRBD2. J lost 6 bases, V lost 5 bases, and 10 bases had no gene match. Germline V CDR1 and CDR2: SGHRS, YFSETQ. CDR3 length equals 16 residues. The full variable domain, with the rest looked up from reference TRBV5-1 and TRBJ2-7, is KAGVTQTPRYLIKTRGQQVTLSCSPISGHRSVSWYQQTPGQGLQFLFEYFSETQRNKGNFPGRFSGRQFSNSRSEMNVSTLELGDSALYLCASSTPGLAGVSEQYFGPGTRLTVT.

The genes are TRBV30 and TRBJ2-7, with 9 bases that match TRBD1. The germline V gene has CDR1 GTSNPN and CDR2 SVGIG (reference sequence). The CDR3 loop spans 14 amino acids. With 4 bases clipped from V and 6 bases from J, the junction kept 10 bases outside the gene matches. This chain's CDR3 is CAWNVGTGYFEQYF. The DNA of the CDR3 is TGTGCCTGGAACGTCGGGACAGGGTACTTCGAGCAGTACTTC.

The table lists this clone with a count of one. V gene TRBV5-1 combines with J gene TRBJ2-4; 7 nucleotides agree with TRBD1. V gave up 4 bases and J gave up 7 bases; unmatched junction bases: 8. This CDR3 has 14 amino acids. CDR1 is SGHRS, CDR2 YFSETQ, per germline. CDR3 protein: CASSLGQLGNIQYF. In DNA form, the CDR3 reads TGCGCCAGCAGCCTGGGACAGCTGGGTAACATTCAGTACTTC.

In DNA, the CDR3 is TGTGCCATCAGTGTTAGTATAAACTCTCCCCACACAGATACGCAGTATTTT. It encodes CAISVSINSPHTDTQYF. This chain joins TRBV10-3 and TRBJ2-3; D unclear. Germline V CDR1 and CDR2: ENHRY, SYGVKD. Trimming took off 4 bases at V and 2 bases at J, with 19 bases between the two ends. The CDR3 has 17 residues.

The rearrangement uses TRBV19 and TRBJ1-5, with unresolved D. V gave up 5 bases and J gave up 7 bases, with 12 bases separating them. There are 13 residues in the CDR3. Germline loops: CDR1 LNHDA, CDR2 SQIVND (reference sequence). Written as DNA, the CDR3 is TGTGCCAGTAGTGTAGGAGGGTTCCAGCCCCAGCATTTT. Protein product: CASSVGGFQPQHF.

This chain links TRBV30 with TRBJ1-5, with D hard to call. The germline V gene encodes CDR1 GTSNPN and CDR2 SVGIG (reference sequence). V lost 0 bases, J lost 5 bases, and 8 bases lay in between. The CDR3 runs 13 residues. The CDR3 reads CAWSVLGDQPQHF. The CDR3 DNA reads as TGTGCCTGGAGTGTACTCGGTGATCAGCCCCAGCATTTT. Full variable domain (remainder filled in from reference TRBV30 and TRBJ1-5): SQTIHQWPATLVQPVGSPLSLECTVEGTSNPNLYWYRQAAGRGLQLLFYSVGIGQISSEVPQNLSASRPQDRQFILSSKKLLLSDSGFYLCAWSVLGDQPQHFGDGTRLSIL.

The chain uses TRBV7-9 and TRBJ2-1, with D possibly matching TRBD2 (6 bases). The CDR3 runs to 17 residues. From germline, CDR1 is SEHNR and CDR2 FQNEAQ (reference sequence). Deletions cut 4 bases from V and 0 bases from J, with 16 bases between. The CDR3: CASSSDSHGSSYNEQFF. The CDR3 region has the DNA TGTGCCAGCAGCTCAGACTCCCACGGGAGCTCCTACAATGAGCAGTTCTTC.

The chain combines TRBV19 with TRBJ2-2; D may be TRBD2 (6 bases). This CDR3 has 14 amino acids. Germline CDR1 reads LNHDA; CDR2 reads SQIVND (reference sequence). The V end was cut by 3 bases, the J end by 4 bases, with 9 bases between. CDR3 in DNA: TGTGCCAGTAGTATTCTAGCGAGCACCGGGGAGCTGTTTTTT. This sequence encodes CASSILASTGELFF.

As to this clone: Being one base from a much bigger clone, this may be a read error. The chain employs TRBV14 and TRBJ1-5; perhaps TRBD1 as D (5 bases). Germline V CDR1 and CDR2: SGHDN, FVKESK. V lost 5 bases, J lost 8 bases, and 13 bases lay in between. This CDR3 is built from 13 residues. CDR3 loop: CASSSRRGEPQHF. CDR3 nucleotide sequence: TGTGCCAGCAGCTCTCGTCGGGGGGAGCCCCAGCATTTT. Full variable domain (remainder filled in from reference TRBV14 and TRBJ1-5): EAGVTQFPSHSVIEKGQTVTLRCDPISGHDNLYWYRRVMGKEIKFLLHFVKESKQDESGMPNNRFLAERTGGTYSTLKVQPAELEDSGVYFCASSSRRGEPQHFGDGTRLSIL.

V and J are TRBV5-1 and TRBJ2-7; 9 nucleotides match TRBD2. The CDR3 runs 13 residues. With V trimmed by 4 bases and J by 7 bases, 6 bases remained unmatched. Germline CDR1 and CDR2: SGHRS and YFSETQ. The CDR3 protein is CASSLAGTGEQYF. Written as DNA, the CDR3 is TGCGCCAGCAGCCTAGCGGGAACGGGAGAGCAGTACTTC.

The rearrangement uses TRBV19 and TRBJ1-5, with 8 nucleotides matching TRBD1. V was pared by 6 bases and J by 7 bases, with 5 bases of the junction left unmatched. This CDR3 region has 13 residues. Germline CDR1 and CDR2: LNHDA and SQIVND (reference sequence). CDR3 sequence (DNA): TGTGCCAGTAGCGACAGGGGTCGGCAGCCCCAGCATTTT. Protein: CASSDRGRQPQHF.

This clone was seen once. The chain uses TRBV2 and TRBJ2-1, with D tentatively TRBD2 (6 bases). Trimming pared 6 bases from V and 9 bases from J, leaving 18 bases between. The CDR3 length is 14 residues. From germline, CDR1 is SNHLY and CDR2 FYNNEI. CDR3 sequence (DNA): TGTGCCAGCAGGCGGGATAGTGGGTATAGTGAGCAGTTCTTC. This encodes CASRRDSGYSEQFF.

The V gene is TRBV6-6, the J gene TRBJ1-5, with D possibly matching TRBD1 (6 bases). From germline, CDR1 is MNHNY and CDR2 SVGAGI (reference sequence). The CDR3 length is 14 residues. With 2 bases removed from V and 7 bases from J, the gap between germline ends came to 12 bases. In DNA form, the CDR3 reads TGTGCCAGCAGTTACCCACAGGGCGAACAGCCCCAGCATTTT. It codes for CASSYPQGEQPQHF.

The chain uses TRBV5-1 and TRBJ2-5, with a tentative D call TRBD1 (6 bases). Germline V lookup: CDR1 SGHRS, CDR2 YFSETQ. This CDR3 is 14 amino acids long. V was clipped by 4 bases and J by 1 base, with 11 bases between them. CDR3 residues: CASSVGQRQETQYF. The CDR3 DNA is TGCGCCAGCAGCGTAGGACAGCGCCAAGAGACCCAGTACTTC.

This clone was counted a few times. This chain joins TRBV18 and TRBJ2-7; TRBD2 matches 13 bases. Germline assignment: CDR1 KGHSH and CDR2 LQKENI. V trimming: 3 bases; J trimming: 6 bases; junction bases outside the gene matches: 5. The CDR3 extends over 15 amino acids. The CDR3 DNA is TGTGCCAGCTCACCCGGACTAGCGGGAGACGGCGAGCAGTACTTC. Its protein product is CASSPGLAGDGEQYF.

This clone came up once. This rearrangement joins TRBV11-2 to TRBJ2-1, with 11 bases that match TRBD2. Germline V gene sequence: CDR1 SGHAT, CDR2 FQNNGV. CDR3 length: 11 residues. Germline trimming cut 11 bases from V and 7 bases from J; bases unmatched to any gene: 1. CDR3 DNA sequence: TGTGCCGGACTAGCGGGTAATGAGCAGTTCTTC. As protein: CAGLAGNEQFF.

The chain recombines TRBV28 with TRBJ2-1; 7 bases map to TRBD2. In germline, CDR1 is MDHEN, CDR2 SYDVKM. Trimming cost V 3 bases and J 1 base; bases outside gene matches: 3. The CDR3 length is 15 residues. The CDR3 bases are TGTGCCAGCAGTTTCGGCGGGAGATCCTACAATGAGCAGTTCTTC. This sequence encodes CASSFGGRSYNEQFF.

The rearrangement links TRBV7-7 to TRBJ2-1, with a tentative D call TRBD2 (5 bases). The germline CDR1 and CDR2 sequences are SSHAT and FNYEAQ (reference sequence). The CDR3 extends over 16 amino acids. V was shortened by 6 bases and J by 1 base, with 16 bases between the two germline ends. Written as DNA, the CDR3 is TGTGCCAGCAGTCCATTCCCTCGCGGGTCCTACAATGAGCAGTTCTTC. This encodes CASSPFPRGSYNEQFF.

The chain has TRBV12-5 and TRBJ2-7; no firm D call. The CDR3 consists of 11 residues. V was trimmed by 6 bases and J by 3 bases, leaving 6 bases between them. Per germline, CDR1 LGHNT and CDR2 FRNRAP. The CDR3 DNA reads as TGTGCTAGTGGCCACAGCTACGAGCAGTACTTC. Translation: CASGHSYEQYF.

The rearrangement uses TRBV6-2 or TRBV6-3 and TRBJ2-1, with 7 bases matching TRBD2. This CDR3 has 14 residues. CDR1 is MNHEY and CDR2 is SVGEGT in the germline V gene. Unmatched junction bases numbered 6, after V lost 2 bases and J lost 8 bases. The DNA for the CDR3 is TGTGCCAGCAGTTACGAAGCGGGGACGGATGAGCAGTTCTTC. This translates into CASSYEAGTDEQFF.

For the CDR3, the DNA is TGTGCCAGCAGCTTCAGGGCGGAGCTCACAGATACGCAGTATTTT. Translated: CASSFRAELTDTQYF. The chain uses TRBV7-4 and TRBJ2-3; D possibly corresponds to TRBD1 (5 bases). The germline gives CDR1 SGHVT, CDR2 SQSDAQ. This CDR3 contains 15 residues. V shed 3 bases and J shed 2 bases, with 12 bases lying between them.

V and J are TRBV29-1 and TRBJ1-1; TRBD1 matches 9 bases. Trimming removed 7 bases from V and 4 bases from J; junction bases left unmatched: 7. Germline CDR1 and CDR2: SQVTM and ANQGSEA. The CDR3 is made up of 13 amino acids. The CDR3 DNA reads as TGCAGCGCGCGGGACAGGGTTGGCACTGAAGCTTTCTTT. Translation gives CSARDRVGTEAFF.

This clone was found a few times. The V gene is TRBV2, the J gene TRBJ2-2; D perhaps matches TRBD2 (5 bases). Germline V gives CDR1 SNHLY, CDR2 FYNNEI. V lost 5 bases and J 5 bases, leaving 9 bases between the germline ends. The CDR3 contains 13 residues. CDR3 in amino acids: CASSPTSTGELFF. In DNA, the CDR3 is TGTGCCAGCAGTCCAACTAGTACCGGGGAGCTGTTTTTT.

The gene calls are TRBV10-1 and TRBJ2-3, with 9 bases fitting TRBD2. Trimming took 5 bases from V and 4 from J; bases not matched to a gene: 7. Looked up from germline, CDR1 is WNHNN and CDR2 is SYGVQD (reference sequence). The CDR3 is 15 amino acids. The CDR3 loop is CASSPSGRRSDTQYF. CDR3 coding DNA: TGCGCCAGCAGTCCCAGCGGGAGGAGGTCAGATACGCAGTATTTT.

This sequence joins TRBV5-5 and TRBJ2-1; 12 bases line up with TRBD2. The trim removed 4 bases at V and 9 bases at J, leaving 11 bases unmatched. This CDR3 spans 16 amino acids. Germline CDR1 and CDR2: SGHKS and YYEKEE (reference sequence). The CDR3 region is CASSPAPRLAGVEQFF. DNA for the CDR3: TGTGCCAGCAGCCCGGCGCCGAGACTAGCGGGAGTTGAGCAGTTCTTC.

DNA for the CDR3: TGCAGCGTTGACTGGCCTAGCGGGAGCCACGAGCAGTACTTC. It yields the protein CSVDWPSGSHEQYF. V and J are TRBV29-1 and TRBJ2-7; 10 bases fit TRBD2. The CDR3 runs to 14 residues. Germline V lookup: CDR1 SQVTM, CDR2 ANQGSEA. J lost 5 bases, V lost 3 bases, and 7 bases had no gene match.

This chain links TRBV7-2 with TRBJ2-7; 10 nucleotides align to TRBD2. With 3 bases clipped from V and 2 bases from J, the junction kept 4 bases outside the gene matches. The CDR3 runs to 15 residues. The germline V gene encodes CDR1 SGHTA and CDR2 FQGNSA. CDR3 region: CASSFGLAGAYEQYF. The CDR3 region has the DNA TGTGCCAGCAGCTTTGGGCTAGCGGGAGCCTACGAGCAGTACTTC. The full variable domain, with the rest looked up from reference TRBV7-2 and TRBJ2-7, is GAGVSQSPSNKVTEKGKDVELRCDPISGHTALYWYRQSLGQGLEFLIYFQGNSAPDKSGLPSDRFSAERTGGSVSTLTIQRTQQEDSAVYLCASSFGLAGAYEQYFGPGTRLTVT.

The chain is built from TRBV20-1 and TRBJ2-3; 9 bases match TRBD2. CDR1 is DFQATT, CDR2 SNEGSKA, per germline (reference sequence). The CDR3 is 11 residues long. The CDR3 DNA follows: TGCTCCTGGACTAGCGCAGATACGCAGTATTTT. Its protein is CSWTSADTQYF.

The V call is TRBV7-8, the J call TRBJ2-1, with 7 bases fitting TRBD1. With V trimmed by 5 bases and J by 0 bases, 10 bases remained unmatched. CDR3 length equals 17 residues. Germline CDR1 is SGHVS and CDR2 is FQNEAQ. The CDR3: CASSPRTGASSYNEQFF. The CDR3 region has the DNA TGTGCCAGCAGCCCCCGAACAGGGGCGAGCTCCTACAATGAGCAGTTCTTC.

The J gene is TRBJ1-1, the V gene TRBV30; D is ambiguous. V was trimmed by 2 bases and J by 0 bases, leaving 7 bases between them. The CDR3 contains 13 residues. In germline, CDR1 is GTSNPN, CDR2 SVGIG (reference sequence). The CDR3 nucleotides are TGTGCCTGGAGTACAGATATGAACACTGAAGCTTTCTTT. It encodes CAWSTDMNTEAFF.

This sequence joins TRBV29-1 and TRBJ2-1; 13 nucleotides agree with TRBD2. The V segment lost 3 bases and the J segment 2 bases; nucleotides outside the gene matches: 1. The germline gives CDR1 SQVTM, CDR2 ANQGSEA. CDR3 size: 15 residues. The CDR3 reads CSVDGLAGAYNEQFF. The CDR3 DNA reads as TGCAGCGTTGATGGACTAGCGGGGGCCTACAATGAGCAGTTCTTC.